This is a list of T cell receptor beta chains from one sample in a study of blood T cells in healthy people across ages. TCRdb fed the 5' RACE reads into MiXCR, producing one record per CDR3 protein. The sample records hundreds of thousands of distinct CDR3 sequences, around 45% being singletons. What was sequenced was blood. Every receptor here comes from a woman between 55 and 75 years old in good health. Both conserved end residues are part of each CDR3. D genes are given only for firm matches. The size of a clone is reported for some rows only, either as once, few or many, or as a class for expanded clones.

D	J	size	V	CDR3	DNA
NA	TRBJ2-7	few	TRBV6-1	CASIRGVSYEQYF	TGTGCCAGCATCCGAGGGGTCTCCTACGAGCAGTACTTC
TRBD2	TRBJ2-1	NA	TRBV20-1	CSARGLAASYNEQFF	TGCAGTGCTAGAGGACTAGCGGCATCATACAATGAGCAGTTCTTC
NA	TRBJ2-5	few	TRBV7-2	CASSATGTTEQYF	TGTGCCAGCAGCGCCACCGGGACAACGGAGCAGTACTTC
NA	TRBJ2-7	NA	TRBV4-3	CASSQDKWDPPQQYF	TGCGCCAGCAGCCAAGATAAGTGGGACCCACCCCAGCAGTACTTC
NA	TRBJ1-1	NA	TRBV7-8	CASSRDSKKAFF	TGTGCCAGCAGCCGAGACAGCAAAAAAGCTTTCTTT
NA	TRBJ1-1	NA	TRBV10-3	CAISEQTTNTEAFF	TGTGCCATCAGTGAACAGACAACGAACACTGAAGCTTTCTTT
TRBD1	TRBJ1-1	NA	TRBV9	CASSVGGGPNTEAFF	TGTGCCAGCAGCGTAGGAGGGGGCCCGAACACTGAAGCTTTCTTT
NA	TRBJ1-2	few	TRBV29-1	CSVEGVQRYGYTF	TGCAGCGTAGAAGGGGTACAGAGATATGGCTACACCTTC
NA	TRBJ2-1	NA	TRBV19	CASSANYNEQFF	TGTGCCAGCTCAGCGAATTACAATGAGCAGTTCTTC
NA	TRBJ2-2	NA	TRBV6-2/TRBV6-3	CASSGRGVGELFF	TGTGCCAGCTCTGGCAGGGGTGTCGGGGAGCTGTTTTTT
TRBD2	TRBJ2-3	NA	TRBV14	CASSQDEGGLADTQYF	TGTGCCAGCAGCCAAGACGAGGGAGGGCTGGCAGATACGCAGTATTTT
TRBD2	TRBJ2-7	NA	TRBV5-1	CASSRLAGGTGEQYF	TGCGCCAGCAGCCGTCTAGCGGGAGGGACCGGCGAGCAGTACTTC
NA	TRBJ1-2	NA	TRBV20-1	CSAEVVGTWGYTF	TGCAGTGCTGAGGTGGTGGGGACATGGGGCTACACCTTC
NA	TRBJ2-1	NA	TRBV6-2/TRBV6-3	CASLVAGAGYYNEQFF	TGTGCCAGCCTTGTCGCCGGGGCGGGGTACTACAATGAGCAGTTCTTC
TRBD2	TRBJ2-5	NA	TRBV20-1	CSARDASGPGFQETQYF	TGCAGTGCTAGAGATGCTAGCGGGCCCGGCTTCCAAGAGACCCAGTACTTC
NA	TRBJ2-1	few	TRBV2	CASSVGRDTHEQFF	TGTGCCAGCAGTGTGGGCCGGGACACCCATGAGCAGTTCTTC
NA	TRBJ2-2	few	TRBV6-5	CASTRGNTGELFF	TGTGCCAGCACCCGGGGGAACACCGGGGAGCTGTTTTTT
TRBD1	TRBJ2-5	NA	TRBV6-2/TRBV6-3	CASTTNLGTGTGETQYF	TGTGCCAGCACCACTAACCTCGGGACAGGGACGGGAGAGACCCAGTACTTC
NA	TRBJ2-7	NA	TRBV5-5	CASRLAGRTYEQYF	TGTGCCAGCAGGCTTGCAGGGAGGACCTACGAGCAGTACTTC
TRBD1	TRBJ2-7	NA	TRBV7-3	CASSVTGTASYNVQYF	TGTGCCAGCAGCGTCACCGGGACAGCCTCCTACAATGTGCAGTACTTC
TRBD1	TRBJ2-7	few	TRBV10-3	CAIGPGTGVYEQYF	TGTGCCATCGGGCCCGGGACAGGGGTATACGAGCAGTACTTC
NA	TRBJ2-7	few	TRBV6-6	CASRTLSSYEQYF	TGTGCCAGCAGAACCCTAAGCTCCTACGAGCAGTACTTC
NA	TRBJ2-7	NA	TRBV11-2	CASSLVLGSSYNEQYF	TGTGCCAGCAGCTTAGTTCTCGGGAGCTCCTACAATGAGCAGTACTTC
NA	TRBJ2-6	NA	TRBV10-3	CAISPSDSGANVLTF	TGTGCCATCAGTCCTAGCGACTCTGGGGCCAACGTCCTGACTTTC
NA	TRBJ1-1	NA	TRBV15	CATSATQGRRVTEAFF	TGTGCCACCAGCGCCACTCAGGGACGTAGGGTCACTGAAGCTTTCTTT
NA	TRBJ2-1	few	TRBV15	CATSPRSEGEQFF	TGTGCCACCAGCCCGCGCTCGGAGGGTGAGCAGTTCTTC
TRBD2	TRBJ2-7	NA	TRBV29-1	CSVEDPLAGPYEQYF	TGCAGCGTTGAAGATCCCCTAGCGGGCCCCTACGAGCAGTACTTC
TRBD2	TRBJ2-1	NA	TRBV20-1	CRGTSGNNEQFF	TGCAGAGGGACTAGCGGGAACAATGAGCAGTTCTTC
TRBD1	TRBJ1-1	NA	TRBV29-1	CSVDWTGNTEAFF	TGCAGCGTTGACTGGACAGGGAACACTGAAGCTTTCTTT
TRBD2	TRBJ2-7	NA	TRBV3-1	CASSPLPSGYEQYF	TGTGCCAGCAGCCCGCTCCCTAGCGGCTACGAGCAGTACTTC
NA	TRBJ2-5	NA	TRBV15	CATSRDSGSWDGETQYF	TGTGCCACCAGCAGAGATTCGGGTAGCTGGGACGGGGAGACCCAGTACTTC
NA	TRBJ2-1	NA	TRBV10-3	CAIRAEGLYNEQFF	TGTGCCATCAGAGCGGAGGGACTTTACAATGAGCAGTTCTTC
NA	TRBJ2-3	NA	TRBV5-5	CASSPGNVNTQYF	TGTGCCAGCAGCCCAGGCAACGTAAATACGCAGTATTTT
NA	TRBJ1-1	NA	TRBV28	CASNDVGRGLNTEAFF	TGTGCCAGCAATGATGTGGGTAGAGGCCTGAACACTGAAGCTTTCTTT
TRBD2	TRBJ2-3	NA	TRBV20-1	CSARAGTSGGVDTQYF	TGCAGTGCTAGGGCAGGGACTAGCGGGGGGGTAGATACGCAGTATTTT
NA	TRBJ1-2	few	TRBV15	CATRQNPDTYGYTF	TGTGCCACCCGACAGAATCCCGATACCTATGGCTACACCTTC
TRBD2	TRBJ2-5	many	TRBV28	CASSSRLAGDQETQYF	TGTGCCAGCAGTTCCAGACTAGCGGGGGACCAAGAGACCCAGTACTTC
NA	TRBJ2-4	NA	TRBV15	CATSRDLNIQYF	TGTGCCACCAGCAGAGATTTAAACATTCAGTACTTC
NA	TRBJ2-7	few	TRBV2	CASSEGTRPPYEQYF	TGTGCCAGCAGTGAAGGGACAAGGCCCCCCTACGAGCAGTACTTC
NA	TRBJ2-5	NA	TRBV6-6	CASGYSVGSGQETRYF	TGTGCCAGCGGTTACTCCGTAGGGTCGGGACAAGAGACCCGGTACTTC
NA	TRBJ1-1	few	TRBV14	CASSQAFYTEAFF	TGTGCCAGCAGCCAAGCTTTCTACACTGAAGCTTTCTTT
TRBD2	TRBJ2-1	NA	TRBV12-3/TRBV12-4	CASSLGLAGGAVYNEQFF	TGTGCCAGCAGCCTCGGTCTAGCGGGAGGTGCCGTCTACAATGAGCAGTTCTTC
NA	TRBJ1-3	NA	TRBV10-3	CAISEGQPANTIYF	TGTGCCATCAGTGAGGGACAACCGGCAAACACCATATATTTT
NA	TRBJ2-1	NA	TRBV4-3	CASSQVGLAVTYNEQFF	TGCGCCAGCAGCCAAGTGGGACTCGCGGTAACTTACAATGAGCAGTTCTTC
NA	TRBJ1-6	NA	TRBV18	CASSPDSSSYNSPLHF	TGTGCCAGCTCACCCGACTCAAGCTCCTATAATTCACCCCTCCACTTT
TRBD1	TRBJ2-7	NA	TRBV7-9	CASSHHDRAYEQYF	TGTGCCAGCAGCCACCATGACAGGGCCTACGAGCAGTACTTC
TRBD1	TRBJ2-4	NA	TRBV9	CASTRGRDRDDIQYF	TGTGCCAGCACCCGAGGGCGGGACAGGGATGACATTCAGTACTTC
NA	TRBJ2-7	NA	TRBV3-1	CASSQAGLGGYEQYF	TGTGCCAGCAGCCAAGCGGGCCTCGGTGGATACGAGCAGTACTTC
TRBD2	TRBJ2-7	few	TRBV10-3	CASGLAMVDEQYF	TGTGCCTCCGGACTAGCCATGGTTGACGAGCAGTACTTC
NA	TRBJ2-1	NA	TRBV9	CASSAGAEQFF	TGTGCCAGCAGCGCGGGAGCTGAGCAGTTCTTC
TRBD1	TRBJ2-5	NA	TRBV7-3	CASSSLPGQGPVDEQYF	TGTGCCAGCAGCTCCCTCCCGGGACAGGGACCAGTGGATGAGCAGTACTTC
NA	TRBJ2-7	NA	TRBV29-1	CSVDSYSYEQYF	TGCAGCGTTGACAGTTACTCCTACGAGCAGTACTTC
NA	TRBJ1-2	once	TRBV28	CASSLGRDIYGYTF	TGTGCCAGCAGTTTAGGCAGGGACATCTATGGCTACACCTTC
NA	TRBJ2-2	NA	TRBV4-3	CASSQARADGTGELFF	TGCGCCAGCAGCCAAGCGAGGGCGGATGGGACCGGGGAGCTGTTTTTT
TRBD2	TRBJ2-7	few	TRBV7-3	CASSFSAGGEQYF	TGTGCCAGCAGCTTTTCCGCGGGGGGCGAGCAGTACTTC
NA	TRBJ2-2	NA	TRBV29-1	CSVAPGRSTGELFF	TGCAGCGTTGCGCCTGGGCGGAGCACCGGGGAGCTGTTTTTT
TRBD1	TRBJ1-2	NA	TRBV29-1	CSVLRVTGVGPYGYTF	TGCAGCGTTCTGCGGGTGACAGGGGTCGGCCCCTATGGCTACACCTTC
TRBD2	TRBJ2-7	few	TRBV20-1	CSARGERGGIYEQYF	TGCAGTGCTAGAGGGGAGCGGGGCGGCATCTACGAGCAGTACTTC
NA	TRBJ1-2	NA	TRBV7-2	CASSLKMRTFPSNYGYTF	TGTGCCAGCAGCTTAAAGATGCGGACGTTTCCCTCGAACTATGGCTACACCTTC
TRBD1	TRBJ2-6	NA	TRBV5-1	CASSQDRIRSGANVLTF	TGTGCCAGCAGCCAGGACAGGATTCGCTCTGGGGCCAACGTCCTGACTTTC